The rows below give T cell receptor beta chains drawn from one sample of a study of STAT5B mutations in CD4+ large granular lymphocyte leukemia. Data came from immunoSEQ multiplex PCR; TCRdb stores just in-frame clones and leaves some out. The table lists over 30,000 clones, more than 80% of them singletons. The sequencing sample was made of CD4+ T cells from blood buffy coats. The receptors shown here come from a human donor in good health. Each CDR3 is given with its conserved first and last residue. The D gene is left open where the match is weak. A clone size is listed for some rows: how often the clone was seen (once, few, many), or a class if it is expanded.

j_call	d_call	v_call	clone_size	cdr3_nt	cdr3_aa
TRBJ2-2	TRBD1	TRBV9	NA	TGTGCCAGCAGCGCCAGACAGGGGCCTCCCGGGGAGCTGTTTTTT	CASSARQGPPGELFF
TRBJ2-5	TRBD2	TRBV5-1	NA	TGCGCCAGCAGCTCGGCGGGAGTGGGAACGGCCCAGTACTTC	CASSSAGVGTAQYF
TRBJ2-5	TRBD2	TRBV7-9	NA	TGTGCCAGCAGCTTATCAGCGGGAGGCCCAGAGACCCAGTACTTC	CASSLSAGGPETQYF
TRBJ2-7	NA	TRBV10-1	NA	TGCGCCAGCAGTGATTACACTGGTTCCGAGCAGTACTTC	CASSDYTGSEQYF
TRBJ2-5	NA	TRBV7-2	NA	TGTGCCAGCAGCCCCCAGTCAGGGTCCCAAGAGACCCAGTACTTC	CASSPQSGSQETQYF
TRBJ2-3	NA	TRBV9	NA	TGTGCCAGCAGCGTTGCGGAGAACACAGATACGCAGTATTTT	CASSVAENTDTQYF
TRBJ1-2	NA	TRBV6-5	NA	TGTGCCAGCAGTCGCGGGAGCCATCAAAACTATGGCTACACCTTC	CASSRGSHQNYGYTF
TRBJ2-7	NA	TRBV7-2	once	TGTGCCAGCAGCTTTCAACTCTCTTACGAGCAGTACTTC	CASSFQLSYEQYF
TRBJ2-7	TRBD2	TRBV5-6	NA	TGTGCCAGCAGCCCCTTTTCTGGCCTAGCGGGTACCGAGCAGTACTTC	CASSPFSGLAGTEQYF
TRBJ1-6	NA	TRBV6-6	NA	TGTGCCAGCAGTTATGAACCTTATAATTCACCCCTCCACTTT	CASSYEPYNSPLHF
TRBJ2-3	NA	TRBV10-3	NA	TGTGCCACCCAAAAAGGAGCCGCGACAGATACGCAGTATTTT	CATQKGAATDTQYF
TRBJ1-2	NA	TRBV18	NA	TGTGCCAGCTCACCAAGTCTCTCTATCACTAACTATGGCTACACCTTC	CASSPSLSITNYGYTF
TRBJ2-3	TRBD1	TRBV19	NA	TGTGCCAGTAGTACCCGGACAGGGGAGACAGATACGCAGTATTTT	CASSTRTGETDTQYF
TRBJ2-2	NA	TRBV30	NA	TGTGCCTGGAGTGGGGGCGCCGGGGAGCTGTTTTTT	CAWSGGAGELFF
TRBJ2-1	TRBD2	TRBV10-3	NA	TGTGCCATCAGTCCTACTAGCGGGAGCTCCTACAATGAGCAGTTCTTC	CAISPTSGSSYNEQFF
TRBJ2-3	TRBD2	TRBV19	NA	TGTGCCAGTAGTCCCTTAAGCGGGAGTGGGTTTAGCACAGATACGCAGTATTTT	CASSPLSGSGFSTDTQYF
TRBJ1-2	NA	TRBV19	few	TGTGCCAGTAGTCAAAGACAGGCGAATTATGGCTACACCTTC	CASSQRQANYGYTF
TRBJ1-6	NA	TRBV5-4	NA	TGTGCCAGCAGTTGGGGCGCTGGGGGAGGGAATTCACCCCTCCACTTT	CASSWGAGGGNSPLHF
TRBJ2-3	NA	TRBV19	NA	TGTGCCAGTAGTATCGGGGGTGCAGATACGCAGTATTTT	CASSIGGADTQYF
TRBJ2-3	TRBD2	TRBV28	once	TGTGCCAGCAACACCCAGGGACTAGGCCTCGCGGCGCAGTATTTT	CASNTQGLGLAAQYF
TRBJ2-7	TRBD1	TRBV6-5	NA	TGTGCCAGCAGGCGACAGGGGGCGGACGAGCAGTACTTC	CASRRQGADEQYF
TRBJ2-2	NA	TRBV30	NA	TGTGCCTGGAGTTACACCGGGGAGCTGTTTTTT	CAWSYTGELFF
TRBJ2-1	NA	TRBV28	once	TGTGCCAGCACACAGTCACCCTACAATGAGCAGTTCTTC	CASTQSPYNEQFF
TRBJ2-7	NA	TRBV28	NA	TGTGCCAGCAGTTTCGGAAGCTACGAGCAGTACTTC	CASSFGSYEQYF
TRBJ1-1	TRBD1	TRBV28	few	TGTGCCAGCAGTTCCGGACAGGACACTGAAGCTTTCTTT	CASSSGQDTEAFF
TRBJ1-1	NA	TRBV5-6	NA	TGTGCCAGCAGCTTCAGAATGAACACTGAAGCTTTCTTT	CASSFRMNTEAFF
TRBJ2-2	TRBD2	TRBV4-3	once	TGCGCCAGCAGCCAAGACGGGGGGAGGGCCGGCGGGGAGCTGTTTTTT	CASSQDGGRAGGELFF
TRBJ2-3	NA	TRBV2	NA	TGTGCCAGCAGTGAATTGGAACTCCTGGGGAGCACAGATACGCAGTATTTT	CASSELELLGSTDTQYF
TRBJ1-1	NA	TRBV6-5	NA	TGTGCCAGCAGCCAAGACACCCTAAACACTGAAGCTTTCTTT	CASSQDTLNTEAFF
TRBJ2-1	TRBD2	TRBV11-3	NA	TGTGCCAGCAGCTCCGGACTAGCGGGAGGGGATGAGCAGTTCTTC	CASSSGLAGGDEQFF
TRBJ1-1	TRBD1	TRBV28	NA	TGTGCCAGCAGTCCATACAGGGGGCGCGGGAACACTGAAGCTTTCTTT	CASSPYRGRGNTEAFF
TRBJ1-5	NA	TRBV6-5	NA	TGTGCCAGCAGCGTAACCAGTGGTCAGCCCCAGCATTTT	CASSVTSGQPQHF
TRBJ2-5	NA	TRBV7-3	NA	TGTGCCAGCAGCTCCGCGGGTCACCAAGAGACCCAGTACTTC	CASSSAGHQETQYF
TRBJ2-7	TRBD2	TRBV6-6	NA	TGTGCCAGCAGTTTAGCTTTGGCCGGGGGGGGCGAGCAGTACTTC	CASSLALAGGGEQYF
TRBJ1-5	NA	TRBV6-1	NA	TGTGCCAGCACAAGGACAGGCAATCAGCCCCAGCATTTT	CASTRTGNQPQHF
TRBJ2-7	TRBD1	TRBV5-6	NA	TGTGCCAGCAGCTTCCCTACAGGGGGCTCCTACGAGCAGTACTTC	CASSFPTGGSYEQYF
TRBJ1-5	NA	TRBV7-6	once	TGTGCCAGCAGCTTAGGGGCGGATCAGCCCCAGCATTTT	CASSLGADQPQHF
TRBJ1-1	TRBD1	TRBV2	NA	TGTGCCAGCAGTGAAGCGGGACAGGGGTTGAACACTGAAGCTTTCTTT	CASSEAGQGLNTEAFF
TRBJ2-7	TRBD1	TRBV7-2	NA	TGTGCCAGCAGCGACCCCGGGACAGGGTACTACGAGCAGTACTTC	CASSDPGTGYYEQYF
TRBJ2-5	NA	TRBV27	NA	TGTGCCAGCAGTTTATTGGGGTTATCGGGAGAGACCCAGTACTTC	CASSLLGLSGETQYF
TRBJ2-1	TRBD1	TRBV18	NA	TGTGCCAGCTCACGACAGGGGTTAAATGAGCAGTTCTTC	CASSRQGLNEQFF
TRBJ2-5	NA	TRBV11-2	once	TGTGCCAGCAGCTCTGGACAGCAAGAGACCCAGTACTTC	CASSSGQQETQYF